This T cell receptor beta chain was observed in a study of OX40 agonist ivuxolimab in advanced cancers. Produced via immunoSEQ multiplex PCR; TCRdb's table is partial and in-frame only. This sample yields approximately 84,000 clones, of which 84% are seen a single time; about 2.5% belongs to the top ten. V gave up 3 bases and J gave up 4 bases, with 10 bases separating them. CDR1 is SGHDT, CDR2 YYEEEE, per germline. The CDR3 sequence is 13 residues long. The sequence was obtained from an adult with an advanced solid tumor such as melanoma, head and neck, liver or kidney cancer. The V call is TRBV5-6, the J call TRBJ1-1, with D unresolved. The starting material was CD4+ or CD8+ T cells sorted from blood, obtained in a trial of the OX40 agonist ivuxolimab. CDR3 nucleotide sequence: TGTGCCAGCAGCTACGGCGGAGGCACTGAAGCTTTCTTT. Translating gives CASSYGGGTEAFF.